One sample yielded the 25 T cell receptor beta chains listed below, sequenced in a study of T cell repertoires in cytomegalovirus infection. One entry per CDR3 protein results from TCRdb running MiXCR on the reads. The table has some 310,000 distinct CDR3 sequences, 20% to 25% seen once. These receptors have no known antigen. The input for sequencing was cultured PBMCs, taken from culture after CMV antigen stimulation. The receptors here all came from a human donor in good health (CMV status not recorded). Some clones in this sample may be carry-over from other donors' samples.

This clonotype was seen at least ten times. The chain is built from TRBV6-1 and TRBJ2-3, with 8 positions matching TRBD1. The junction had 8 bases not matched to a gene; V was cut back by 6 bases and J by 3 bases. The CDR3 has 15 residues. Germline assignment: CDR1 MNHNS and CDR2 SASEGT. The CDR3 nucleotides read TGTGCCAGCAGCAGACAGGGGCGGGCTACAGATACGCAGTATTTT. Its translation is CASSRQGRATDTQYF.

This clonotype has ten or more counts. The chain carries TRBV7-4 and TRBJ2-6, with 8 bases matching TRBD2. CDR1 and CDR2 (germline): SGHVT, SQSDAQ. Trimming at V came to 5 bases and at J to 2 bases, leaving 11 bases not matched to a gene. This CDR3 is 18 amino acids long. CDR3 DNA sequence: TGTGCCAGCAGCCCCTTCACAGGGACTAGGCCTGGGGCCAACGTCCTGACTTTC. It yields the protein CASSPFTGTRPGANVLTF.

This clonotype occurred many times. The chain carries TRBV7-3 and TRBJ2-1; no clear D gene. The CDR3 runs 14 residues. Germline-derived CDR1 and CDR2 are SGHTA and FQGTGA. V was shortened by 5 bases and J by 8 bases, with 16 bases between the two germline ends. The CDR3 DNA is TGTGCCAGCAGCCAAGTCAACTTGAACGATGAGCAGTTCTTC. It codes for CASSQVNLNDEQFF.

The gene calls are TRBV12-3 or TRBV12-4 and TRBJ1-3; the match to TRBD1 covers 7 bases. The CDR3 is 15 residues long. J was trimmed by 4 bases and V by 6 bases; bases with no gene match: 9. The CDR3 coding sequence is TGTGCCAGCAGCTCGACAGGGTCTCTAGGAAACACCATATATTTT. Translated, it gives CASSSTGSLGNTIYF.

This clonotype was found a few times. CDR3 region: CASSPQRGTGELFF. For the CDR3, the DNA is TGTGCCAGCAGTCCCCAAAGAGGCACCGGGGAGCTGTTTTTT. The gene calls are TRBV6-2 or TRBV6-3 and TRBJ2-2, with no clear D. V lost 5 bases and J 4 bases, leaving 11 bases between the germline ends. Germline CDR1 is MNHEY and CDR2 is SVGEGT. This CDR3 contains 14 residues.

The rearrangement joins TRBV15 to TRBJ1-2, with TRBD1 as a possible D gene (6 bases). The CDR3 extends over 16 amino acids. In germline, CDR1 is LNHNV, CDR2 YYDKDF (reference sequence). Trimming took off 0 bases at V and 3 bases at J, with 14 bases between the two ends. CDR3 in DNA: TGTGCCACCAGCAGAGATTTTCGGGGGCGAGACTATGGCTACACCTTC. The encoded protein is CATSRDFRGRDYGYTF.

This clonotype showed up just a few times. CDR3 DNA: TGTGCCAGCAGTTTAGCGGAGGTTCGGACTGAAGCTTTCTTT. Protein sequence: CASSLAEVRTEAFF. The chain has TRBV12-3 or TRBV12-4 and TRBJ1-1; no clear D. There are 14 residues in the CDR3. Trimming pared 0 bases from V and 5 bases from J, leaving 10 bases between.

This clonotype was found many times. Here the CDR3 DNA reads TGCGCCAGCAGCCAAGAGGCCCCCCTAGCGGGAGTAGAGACCCAGTACTTC. Translated: CASSQEAPLAGVETQYF. V usage is TRBV4-1 and J usage is TRBJ2-5; 10 bases are shared with TRBD2. J lost 4 bases, V lost 0 bases, and 8 bases had no gene match. CDR1 and CDR2 (germline): MGHRA, YSYEKL. This CDR3 has 17 amino acids.

Only a few counts were recorded for this clonotype. The gene calls are TRBV30 and TRBJ2-2; D may be TRBD2 (6 bases). The CDR3 spans 17 residues. Germline CDR1 GTSNPN, CDR2 SVGIG (reference sequence). V was cut by 0 bases and J by 6 bases, with 20 bases left in between. This chain's CDR3 is CAWSVIRGAGFAGELFF. CDR3 DNA sequence: TGTGCCTGGAGTGTAATACGGGGAGCGGGTTTCGCCGGGGAGCTGTTTTTT.

This rearrangement joins TRBV5-8 to TRBJ2-7, with D possibly being TRBD1 or TRBD2 (5 bases each). This CDR3 spans 15 amino acids. V dropped 2 bases and J dropped 0 bases, with 12 bases sitting between them. The germline CDR1 and CDR2 sequences are SGHTS and YDEGEE. The CDR3 spells CASSFRGVGSYEQYF. The CDR3 DNA reads TGTGCCAGCAGCTTTAGGGGAGTGGGCTCCTACGAGCAGTACTTC.

This clonotype appeared a single time. It may be a read error: a sequence one base away is much more abundant. The chain links TRBV11-2 to TRBJ2-1, with 9 positions matching TRBD2. Germline V gene lookup returns CDR1 SGHAT and CDR2 FQNNGV. CDR3 size: 15 residues. CDR3 sequence reads: CASSLDLAGYNEKFF. CDR3 nucleotide sequence: TGTGCCAGCAGCTTAGATCTAGCGGGGTACAATGAGAAGTTCTTC.

In this sample, this clonotype turned up many times. The chain links TRBV9 to TRBJ2-1; 7 nucleotides match TRBD2. CDR1 and CDR2 (germline): SGDLS, YYNGEE. The V segment lost 3 bases and the J segment 0 bases; nucleotides outside the gene matches: 3. CDR3 length: 15 amino acids. CDR3 region: CASSGGGSSYNEQFF. In DNA form, the CDR3 reads TGTGCCAGCAGCGGAGGCGGGAGCTCCTACAATGAGCAGTTCTTC.

This chain links TRBV11-2 with TRBJ2-3, with D hard to call. V was shortened by 3 bases and J by 5 bases, with 15 bases between the two germline ends. Germline values: CDR1 SGHAT, CDR2 FQNNGV. The CDR3 has 15 residues. The DNA for the CDR3 is TGTGCCAGCAGCTTTGAGCAAAATAGAGGAGATACGCAGTATTTT. Translated: CASSFEQNRGDTQYF.

This clonotype was picked up a small number of times. The genes are TRBV6-2 or TRBV6-3 and TRBJ1-4; TRBD1 aligns across 9 bases. The CDR3 is made up of 15 amino acids. Germline-derived CDR1 and CDR2 are MNHEY and SVGEGT. The J segment lost 7 bases and the V segment lost 4 bases, leaving 7 bases of the junction unmatched. CDR3 sequence reads: CASSSYAGQGEKLFF. CDR3 DNA sequence: TGTGCCAGCAGTTCATACGCGGGACAGGGTGAAAAACTGTTTTTT.

The chain joins TRBV19 to TRBJ2-2; no clear D gene. With 5 bases removed from V and 1 base from J, the gap between germline ends came to 8 bases. CDR1 and CDR2 from the germline V gene are LNHDA and SQIVND (reference sequence). CDR3 size: 14 residues. In DNA, the CDR3 is TGTGCCAGTAGTTCCAGACTGAACACCGGGGAGCTGTTTTTT. Translation: CASSSRLNTGELFF.

This clonotype occurred a few times. The rearrangement links TRBV4-1 to TRBJ2-7; no clear D. Germline CDR1 and CDR2: MGHRA and YSYEKL. The CDR3 extends over 13 amino acids. V was clipped by 3 bases and J by 6 bases, with 12 bases between them. CDR3 DNA sequence: TGCGCCAGCAGCCAGAATCTAGGGCGCGAGCAGTACTTC. As protein: CASSQNLGREQYF.

Regarding this clonotype: One end of the junction fails to match germline, which may point to a read error. The chain joins TRBV28 to TRBJ2-1; D unclear. From germline, CDR1 is MDHEN and CDR2 SYDVKM. The CDR3 contains 13 residues. The CDR3 region is CASRSALSNEQSF. The CDR3 region has the DNA TGTGCCAGCAGGTCAGCTCTCTCCAATGAGCAGTCCTTC.

This clonotype was seen a few times. The CDR3 loop reads CASSLGWDDEQFF. Here the CDR3 DNA reads TGTGCCAGCAGCTTAGGCTGGGACGATGAGCAGTTCTTC. This chain connects TRBV7-2 to TRBJ2-1, with D tentatively TRBD1 or TRBD2 (5 bases each). Germline-derived CDR1 and CDR2 are SGHTA and FQGNSA. The CDR3 has 13 amino acids. Trimming cost V 1 base and J 8 bases, with 9 bases left between them.

This chain uses TRBV2 with TRBJ2-3; D might be TRBD1 (7 bases). This CDR3 contains 13 residues. V lost 7 bases, J lost 4 bases, and 12 bases lay in between. The germline V gene encodes CDR1 SNHLY and CDR2 FYNNEI. The CDR3 protein is CASKSRGADTQYF. The CDR3 DNA is TGTGCCAGCAAAAGCAGGGGGGCAGATACGCAGTATTTT.

This clonotype was observed a few times. The chain combines TRBV18 with TRBJ2-2, with 8 nucleotides matching TRBD1. V lost 3 bases to trimming and J lost 4 bases; unmatched junction nucleotides: 1. CDR1 and CDR2 (germline): KGHSH, LQKENI. There are 14 residues in the CDR3. CDR3 amino acids: CASSPTGVTGELFF. In nucleotides, the CDR3 is TGTGCCAGCTCACCGACAGGGGTCACCGGGGAGCTGTTTTTT.

This chain uses TRBV4-1 with TRBJ1-5; D ambiguous. The CDR3 is made up of 14 amino acids. With 3 bases removed from V and 1 base from J, the gap between germline ends came to 7 bases. Germline V gives CDR1 MGHRA, CDR2 YSYEKL. This chain's CDR3 is CASSQESSNQPQHF. The CDR3 bases are TGCGCCAGCAGCCAGGAAAGCAGCAATCAGCCCCAGCATTTT.

The CDR3 DNA reads TGTGCCAGCAGCCGGGAAGGGATGGTCAACTATGGCTACACCTTC. Protein: CASSREGMVNYGYTF. The gene calls are TRBV5-5 and TRBJ1-2; D call uncertain. Trimming removed 4 bases at V and 2 bases at J, with 15 bases between. The length of the CDR3 is 15 residues. Germline V gene lookup returns CDR1 SGHKS and CDR2 YYEKEE (reference sequence).

This chain connects TRBV19 to TRBJ2-1; TRBD2 matches 10 bases. This CDR3 region has 14 residues. With V trimmed by 5 bases and J by 8 bases, 6 bases remained unmatched. From germline, CDR1 is LNHDA and CDR2 SQIVND (reference sequence). CDR3 in DNA: TGTGCCAGTAGTTTCACTAGCGGGATCGATGAGCAGTTCTTC. Its protein is CASSFTSGIDEQFF. Drawing the rest from reference TRBV19 and TRBJ2-1, the complete variable domain is DGGITQSPKYLFRKEGQNVTLSCEQNLNHDAMYWYRQDPGQGLRLIYYSQIVNDFQKGDIAEGYSVSREKKESFPLTVTSAQKNPTAFYLCASSFTSGIDEQFFGPGTRLTVL.

The rearrangement uses TRBV19 and TRBJ2-1, with 7 bases fitting TRBD2. Germline V gives CDR1 LNHDA, CDR2 SQIVND (reference sequence). V was clipped by 8 bases and J by 13 bases; unmatched bases: 8. There are 11 residues in the CDR3. The CDR3 nucleotides are TGTGCCAGTTCTACAGCGGGACCTCAGTTCTTC. Encoded protein: CASSTAGPQFF.

This clonotype was counted many times. The V call is TRBV7-9, the J call TRBJ1-2, with D hard to call. The V end lost 5 bases, the J end lost 4 bases, and 14 bases lay between the germline ends. Germline CDR1 SEHNR, CDR2 FQNEAQ (reference sequence). This CDR3 is built from 14 residues. The DNA of the CDR3 is TGTGCCAGCAGCCCGCCGGACCGCCGCTATGGCTACACCTTC. Its protein is CASSPPDRRYGYTF.